This TCR beta chain was identified in a study of blood T cell repertoires in COVID-19. About the study: The analysed material was cDNA or gDNA that came from T cells, B-cell-depleted T cells, or PBMCs.

CDR3 length equals 16 residues. Germline trimming cut 5 bases from V and 3 bases from J; bases unmatched to any gene: 7. Germline assignment: CDR1 SEHNR and CDR2 FQNEAQ (reference sequence). Clones were sequenced by immunoSEQ multiplex PCR, and TCRdb holds only the in-frame ones, with some missing. Of 150,000 or so clones detected, roughly 87% appear once; the ten largest clones hold 7% to 8%. Those who participated ranged in age from 18 to 89 years and resided in about 24 US areas. Which cohort a participant joined came from the clinical history participants gave. Two negative PCRs, clearance, or symptom resolution characterized the recovered Cohort 3 donors.

The sequencing input was PBMCs or T cells enriched from blood (not recorded which). This chain joins TRBV7-9 and TRBJ2-1; 10 bases agree with TRBD2. The TCR comes from a woman in her fifties or sixties who had recovered from COVID-19. The CDR3 here is CASSPLAGRNYNEQFF. CDR3 bases: TGTGCCAGCAGCCCACTAGCGGGGAGAAACTACAATGAGCAGTTCTTC.